This record covers a single TCR beta chain. As yet, its antigen is unknown. CDR3 length equals 15 residues. The germline V gene encodes CDR1 MDHEN and CDR2 SYDVKM. Trimming removed 2 bases at V and 0 bases at J, with 10 bases between. This specimen belongs to a study of T cell responses to AZD1222 COVID-19 vaccine. Study observations and caveats: Baseline seropositivity characterized only 5 or 6 AZD1222 recipients. Spike-specific TCR repertoires showed rising breadth and depth after two AZD1222 doses. CD4 TCRs covered the whole spike, strongest at regions 160-218 and 743-854.

Sequencing used immunoSEQ multiplex PCR; TCRdb keeps in-frame clones, though not all of them. This table holds over 100,000 clones, 90% found once. The input for sequencing was peripheral blood, taken on day 0 of AZD1222 vaccination. The TCR was taken from an adult in good health. The chain uses TRBV28 and TRBJ1-1, with a possible D match to TRBD1 (5 bases). Written as DNA, the CDR3 is TGTGCCAGCAGTTTAGGGACGGAAATGAACACTGAAGCTTTCTTT. Translation gives CASSLGTEMNTEAFF.